The 24 T cell receptor beta chains reported below all come from one sample, sequenced in a study of shared clonotypes between healthy human individuals. The protocol was immunoSEQ multiplex PCR, while the TCRdb copy is restricted to in-frame clones and leaves out a portion. The profile shows about 2.4 million clones, 80% to 95% of them singletons. Sequenced input: naive CD4+ T cells from PBMCs. Subset specified: CD45RA+ positively selected. These receptors all come from a man aged 18 to 29 in good health. Some clones in this sample may be carry-over from other donors' samples.

This chain uses TRBV28 with TRBJ2-6; maybe TRBD1 (6 bases). The germline CDR1 and CDR2 sequences are MDHEN and SYDVKM. This CDR3 has 18 residues. With 6 bases removed from V and 0 bases from J, the gap between germline ends came to 18 bases. CDR3: CASSIPSGGASGANVLTF. The DNA for the CDR3 is TGTGCCAGCAGCATCCCGTCTGGGGGCGCCTCTGGGGCCAACGTCCTGACTTTC. Complete variable domain (other parts from reference TRBV28 and TRBJ2-6): DVKVTQSSRYLVKRTGEKVFLECVQDMDHENMFWYRQDPGLGLRLIYFSYDVKMKEKGDIPEGYSVSREKKERFSLILESASTNQTSMYLCASSIPSGGASGANVLTFGAGSRLTVL.

V gene TRBV19 combines with J gene TRBJ2-2; tentative D call: TRBD2 (5 bases). V was trimmed by 3 bases and J by 6 bases, leaving 8 bases between them. This CDR3 region has 13 residues. The germline gives CDR1 LNHDA, CDR2 SQIVND (reference sequence). CDR3 residues: CASSIGESGELFF. CDR3 coding DNA: TGTGCCAGTAGTATCGGGGAGTCCGGGGAGCTGTTTTTT.

The gene calls are TRBV11-2 and TRBJ2-7; D tentatively fits TRBD1 or TRBD2 (6 bases each). The CDR3 covers 15 residues. Germline V gene data show CDR1 as SGHAT and CDR2 as FQNNGV. V shed 6 bases and J shed 4 bases, with 19 bases lying between them. The DNA of the CDR3 is TGTGCCAGCAGACCTACGGGGGCGACTCCATACGAGCAGTACTTC. Translation gives CASRPTGATPYEQYF.

The V call is TRBV29-1, the J call TRBJ2-5, with 7 bases matching TRBD2. Germline lookup yields CDR1 SQVTM and CDR2 ANQGSEA. V dropped 5 bases and J dropped 5; count of bases not matched to a gene: 5. This CDR3 is 12 amino acids long. CDR3 DNA: TGCAGCGTTTGGGGAGGGGACGAGACCCAGTACTTC. This sequence encodes CSVWGGDETQYF.

The V call is TRBV4-1, the J call TRBJ1-1; a weak D match, TRBD1 (6 bases). Trimming cost V 3 bases and J 2 bases, with 10 bases left between them. The CDR3 runs 14 residues. Per the germline V gene, CDR1 is MGHRA and CDR2 is YSYEKL. DNA for the CDR3: TGCGCCAGCAGCCAGGGGGACACCAACACTGAAGCTTTCTTT. It is translated as CASSQGDTNTEAFF.

The gene calls are TRBV7-7 and TRBJ2-1, with 11 bases lining up with TRBD2. CDR3 length equals 15 residues. V dropped 5 bases and J dropped 2; count of bases not matched to a gene: 2. CDR1 and CDR2 (germline): SSHAT, FNYEAQ (reference sequence). The DNA of the CDR3 is TGTGCCAGCAGCGATAGCGGGGGGGCCTACAATGAGCAGTTCTTC. This sequence encodes CASSDSGGAYNEQFF.

This chain joins TRBV19 and TRBJ1-4, with 9 bases matching TRBD1. V shed 4 bases and J 6 bases; nucleotides not matched to a gene: 12. Germline assignment: CDR1 LNHDA and CDR2 SQIVND (reference sequence). CDR3 size: 17 residues. CDR3 bases: TGTGCCAGTAGTACGTCCCGGGACAGGGAAGGACATGAAAAACTGTTTTTT. Amino acid sequence: CASSTSRDREGHEKLFF. Combining the CDR3 with reference TRBV19 and TRBJ1-4 gives the whole variable domain DGGITQSPKYLFRKEGQNVTLSCEQNLNHDAMYWYRQDPGQGLRLIYYSQIVNDFQKGDIAEGYSVSREKKESFPLTVTSAQKNPTAFYLCASSTSRDREGHEKLFFGSGTQLSVL.

The chain recombines TRBV28 with TRBJ1-2; perhaps TRBD1 as D (5 bases). V lost 3 bases to trimming and J lost 3 bases, with 17 bases between them. Germline V CDR1 and CDR2: MDHEN, SYDVKM. The CDR3 is 16 residues long. CDR3 protein: CASSFVGRDEDYGYTF. CDR3 DNA sequence: TGTGCCAGCAGTTTTGTAGGACGGGACGAGGACTATGGCTACACCTTC.

This chain joins TRBV7-2 and TRBJ2-3, with 7 nucleotides matching TRBD2. The CDR3 sequence is 17 residues long. CDR1 SGHTA and CDR2 FQGNSA come from the germline V gene. J gave up 1 base and V 5 bases, and 12 bases lay outside the gene matches. The CDR3 reads CASSELAASGRTDTQYF. The CDR3 DNA sequence: TGTGCCAGCAGCGAACTCGCGGCTAGCGGACGCACAGATACGCAGTATTTT.

The rearrangement links TRBV19 to TRBJ1-2; D is possibly TRBD1 (5 bases). CDR1 LNHDA and CDR2 SQIVND come from the germline V gene (reference sequence). The CDR3 covers 14 residues. V gave up 5 bases and J gave up 3 bases, with 13 bases separating them. Here the CDR3 DNA reads TGTGCCAGTAGTCGAGGCAGGGCTTACTATGGCTACACCTTC. Its translation is CASSRGRAYYGYTF.

The V gene is TRBV10-3, the J gene TRBJ2-5, with D hard to call. The CDR3 loop spans 16 amino acids. Trimming cost V 2 bases and J 1 base, with 14 bases left between them. The germline V gene has CDR1 ENHRY and CDR2 SYGVKD. This CDR3 is CAISEGSGRGQETQYF. The CDR3 DNA sequence: TGTGCCATCAGTGAGGGGTCAGGACGCGGCCAAGAGACCCAGTACTTC.

The chain uses TRBV9 and TRBJ1-5, with D tentatively TRBD1 (6 bases). V lost 0 bases to trimming and J lost 7 bases, with 11 bases between them. Germline CDR1 reads SGDLS; CDR2 reads YYNGEE. The CDR3 is made up of 14 amino acids. CDR3 sequence reads: CASSVGSGGQPQHF. CDR3 nucleotide sequence: TGTGCCAGCAGCGTAGGGTCGGGGGGCCAGCCCCAGCATTTT.

A single count supports this clone. V gene TRBV5-1 combines with J gene TRBJ2-7; D not certain. Germline V gene sequence: CDR1 SGHRS, CDR2 YFSETQ. There are 13 residues in the CDR3. V was shortened by 4 bases and J by 3 bases, with 11 bases between the two germline ends. The CDR3 DNA sequence: TGCGCCAGCAGCGTGGACCCCGACTACGAGCAGTACTTC. Its protein is CASSVDPDYEQYF. The variable domain in full, completed from reference TRBV5-1 and TRBJ2-7, reads KAGVTQTPRYLIKTRGQQVTLSCSPISGHRSVSWYQQTPGQGLQFLFEYFSETQRNKGNFPGRFSGRQFSNSRSEMNVSTLELGDSALYLCASSVDPDYEQYFGPGTRLTVT.

The rearrangement joins TRBV18 to TRBJ2-3; 8 nucleotides line up with TRBD1. CDR1 is KGHSH, CDR2 LQKENI, per germline. The junction had 18 bases not matched to a gene; V was cut back by 6 bases and J by 1 base. This CDR3 contains 19 residues. The CDR3 here is CASSPFQGADLTGTDTQYF. The CDR3 nucleotides are TGTGCCAGCTCGCCCTTCCAGGGGGCGGACCTCACGGGCACAGATACGCAGTATTTT.

The J gene is TRBJ1-2, the V gene TRBV19; tentative D call: TRBD1 (6 bases). CDR1 is LNHDA, CDR2 SQIVND, per germline (reference sequence). The CDR3 is 13 amino acids. Trimming left V 5 bases short and J 6 bases short, with 13 bases between. The DNA for the CDR3 is TGTGCCAGTAGTGTAACGGGGGGCGATGGCTACACCTTC. Translating it yields CASSVTGGDGYTF.

CDR3: CASSSPRGGTETQYF. CDR3 in DNA: TGTGCCAGCAGTTCCCCCCGGGGAGGGACAGAGACCCAGTACTTC. This sequence joins TRBV28 and TRBJ2-5; 7 positions agree with TRBD2. The CDR3 totals 15 residues. Germline trimming cut 4 bases from V and 4 bases from J; bases unmatched to any gene: 9. Germline V gives CDR1 MDHEN, CDR2 SYDVKM.

This chain joins TRBV11-2 and TRBJ1-3; D unclear. CDR1 SGHAT and CDR2 FQNNGV come from the germline V gene. V was clipped by 5 bases and J by 0 bases, with 11 bases between them. This CDR3 is built from 15 residues. In DNA, the CDR3 is TGTGCCAGCAGCCAAGACGGACGCTCTGGAAACACCATATATTTT. Translated: CASSQDGRSGNTIYF.

This chain uses TRBV15 with TRBJ1-4; 7 bases fit TRBD1. The CDR3 runs to 16 residues. The J segment lost 6 bases and the V segment lost 1 base, leaving 8 bases of the junction unmatched. Germline CDR1 LNHNV, CDR2 YYDKDF (reference sequence). The CDR3 DNA sequence: TGTGCCACCAGCAGAGGCCAGGGGGAGCCCCATGAAAAACTGTTTTTT. Protein product: CATSRGQGEPHEKLFF.

The V call is TRBV5-1, the J call TRBJ1-1; 7 bases agree with TRBD1. The CDR3 has 16 residues. The germline gives CDR1 SGHRS, CDR2 YFSETQ. V lost 0 bases and J lost 3; bases outside the gene matches: 8. CDR3 loop: CASSLVAGGRYTEAFF. The CDR3 DNA follows: TGCGCCAGCAGCTTGGTGGCAGGGGGTAGGTACACTGAAGCTTTCTTT. The full variable domain, with the rest looked up from reference TRBV5-1 and TRBJ1-1, is KAGVTQTPRYLIKTRGQQVTLSCSPISGHRSVSWYQQTPGQGLQFLFEYFSETQRNKGNFPGRFSGRQFSNSRSEMNVSTLELGDSALYLCASSLVAGGRYTEAFFGQGTRLTVV.

The chain links TRBV9 to TRBJ1-2; 10 bases match TRBD1. Germline values: CDR1 SGDLS, CDR2 YYNGEE. The CDR3 contains 17 residues. V trimming: 0 bases; J trimming: 1 base; junction bases outside the gene matches: 6. The CDR3: CASSVGGQGRFNYGYTF. Written as DNA, the CDR3 is TGTGCCAGCAGCGTAGGGGGACAGGGGCGCTTTAACTATGGCTACACCTTC.

The chain has TRBV5-1 and TRBJ2-3; TRBD1 or TRBD2 may be the D gene (5 bases each). CDR1 is SGHRS and CDR2 is YFSETQ in the germline V gene. V lost 0 bases and J 8 bases, leaving 16 bases between the germline ends. The CDR3 length is 15 residues. The CDR3 sequence: CASSLELTGGGTQYF. As DNA, the CDR3 is TGCGCCAGCAGCTTGGAATTAACAGGCGGAGGTACGCAGTATTTT.

CDR3: CAWSVLQSTDTQYF. CDR3 nucleotides: TGTGCCTGGAGTGTTCTACAGAGCACAGATACGCAGTATTTT. This chain connects TRBV30 to TRBJ2-3; D gene ambiguous. Per germline, CDR1 GTSNPN and CDR2 SVGIG (reference sequence). The V and J ends lost 0 bases and 0 bases respectively, with 7 bases between them. This CDR3 spans 14 amino acids.

The V and J genes are TRBV5-1 and TRBJ1-4; 11 nucleotides agree with TRBD1. The V and J ends lost 2 bases and 8 bases, in that order; junction bases with no gene match: 20. Germline CDR1 is SGHRS and CDR2 is YFSETQ. CDR3 length equals 20 residues. DNA for the CDR3: TGCGCCAGCAGCTTATTGTGGCGGACTGCTTCCCGGGACAGGGGGGAAAAACTGTTTTTT. The encoded protein is CASSLLWRTASRDRGEKLFF. The full variable domain, its missing parts supplied by reference TRBV5-1 and TRBJ1-4, is KAGVTQTPRYLIKTRGQQVTLSCSPISGHRSVSWYQQTPGQGLQFLFEYFSETQRNKGNFPGRFSGRQFSNSRSEMNVSTLELGDSALYLCASSLLWRTASRDRGEKLFFGSGTQLSVL.

The V call is TRBV5-1, the J call TRBJ2-3; D ambiguous. The CDR3 covers 13 residues. The ends were cut back, 7 bases at V and 4 bases at J, with 13 bases in the middle. Germline V gene data show CDR1 as SGHRS and CDR2 as YFSETQ. CDR3 nucleotide sequence: TGCGCCAGCTCTATTATGCCGGCAGATACGCAGTATTTT. This encodes CASSIMPADTQYF.